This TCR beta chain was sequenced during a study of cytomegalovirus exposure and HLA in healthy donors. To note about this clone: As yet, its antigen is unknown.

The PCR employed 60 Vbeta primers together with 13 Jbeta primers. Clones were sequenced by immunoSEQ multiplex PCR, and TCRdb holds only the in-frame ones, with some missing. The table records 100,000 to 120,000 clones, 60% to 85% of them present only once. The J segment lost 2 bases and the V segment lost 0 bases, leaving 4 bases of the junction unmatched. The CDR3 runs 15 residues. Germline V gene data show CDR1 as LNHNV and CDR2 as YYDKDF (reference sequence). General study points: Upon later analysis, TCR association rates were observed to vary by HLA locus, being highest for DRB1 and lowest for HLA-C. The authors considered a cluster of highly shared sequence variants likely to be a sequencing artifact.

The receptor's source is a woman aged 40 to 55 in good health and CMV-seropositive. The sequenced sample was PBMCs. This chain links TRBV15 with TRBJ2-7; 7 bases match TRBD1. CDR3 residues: CATSREPGQTYEQYF. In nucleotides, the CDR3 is TGTGCCACCAGCAGAGAACCGGGACAGACCTACGAGCAGTACTTC.